This TCR beta chain was captured by sequencing in a study of shared clonotypes between healthy human individuals. The overall study: Three plates each covered CD4 naive and memory; CD8 naive two, CD8 memory one. Study-wide results and caveats: Sampling included only blood; tissue repertoires likely differ. Few donors limited the genetic and exposure-history diversity represented.

Concerning this clone: Its cognate antigen is unknown.

Some 30,000 T cell genomes (around 190 ng DNA) went into each sorted-subset replicate. TCRdb keeps only in-frame clones here, not all; method: immunoSEQ multiplex PCR. The profile shows about 980,000 clones, around three quarters of them singletons. Trimming took 0 bases from V and 4 from J; bases not matched to a gene: 11. Germline CDR1 reads SGHTA; CDR2 reads FQGNSA. The length of the CDR3 is 18 residues. V and J are TRBV7-2 and TRBJ2-3, with TRBD2 matching 9 bases. Sequenced: memory CD4+ T cells sorted from blood. Subset described: CD45RA-negative fraction. This clonotype originated in a man aged 18 to 35 in good health. The DNA of the CDR3 is TGTGCCAGCAGCTTAGCCGGATATCTGCGGGAGGGATCAGATACGCAGTATTTT. It codes for CASSLAGYLREGSDTQYF.